This entry describes one T cell receptor (beta chain). Distinct nucleotide sequences in the sample also encode this CDR3. Germline CDR1 is SNHLY and CDR2 is FYNNEI. The CDR3 has 14 residues. The V and J ends lost 5 bases and 1 base respectively, with 10 bases between them. The record originates from a study of blood T cell repertoires in COVID-19. Study at large: Sites in the United States, Italy and Spain provided acute and convalescent COVID-19 samples. From T cells, B-cell-depleted T cells, or PBMCs came the material, which was cDNA or gDNA.

Original processing notes: Using reference gene primer amplification, nucleated cell counts were estimated. Sequenced by immunoSEQ multiplex PCR; TCRdb stores in-frame clones only, minus some. V, J and clone size were drawn from that table, and D and trimming were deduced from the DNA. The sample consists of over 250,000 clones, approximately 85% of them appearing once. Sequencing was performed on peripheral blood. The sequence derives from a man aged 45-60 years with active or convalescent COVID-19. J is TRBJ2-3 and V is TRBV2; tentatively, D is TRBD2 (5 bases). The CDR3, as DNA: TGTGCCAGCAGTAGGCGGGCCCGCACAGATACGCAGTATTTT. Translation: CASSRRARTDTQYF.